This T cell receptor beta chain emerged from a study of response to subunit inactivated influenza vaccine. Study-wide results and caveats: Authors suggested that a seasonal influenza vaccination recruits few new T cells each time.

Germline CDR1 and CDR2: SGHTA and FQGNSA. The V gene end was trimmed by 1 base and the J gene end by 2 bases; junction bases not matched to a gene: 6. The CDR3 is made up of 16 amino acids. TCRdb analysed the RT-PCR reads with MiXCR anew, one entry per CDR3 protein. Of about 480,000 distinct CDR3 sequences in the sample, less than 30% were seen once. As to this clonotype: Its matching antigen is unknown.

This chain links TRBV7-2 with TRBJ2-7, with 9 bases matching TRBD2. This receptor was taken from a man between 45 and 60 years old who received an inactivated influenza vaccine. The input for sequencing was CD4+ T cells sorted from PBMCs, taken 5 days after vaccination. CDR3 amino acids: CASSLEGSGSPYEQYF. In DNA form, the CDR3 reads TGTGCCAGCAGCTTAGAGGGTAGCGGGAGCCCCTACGAGCAGTACTTC. Based on the CDR3 plus reference TRBV7-2 and TRBJ2-7, the full variable domain is GAGVSQSPSNKVTEKGKDVELRCDPISGHTALYWYRQSLGQGLEFLIYFQGNSAPDKSGLPSDRFSAERTGGSVSTLTIQRTQQEDSAVYLCASSLEGSGSPYEQYFGPGTRLTVT.